These 22 T cell receptor beta chains originate from one sample sequenced in a study of cytotoxic CD8 clonotypes in ibrutinib-treated CLL. Generated by immunoSEQ multiplex PCR, the TCRdb table keeps only in-frame clones and is missing some. The sample includes 50,000 or so clones, approximately 87% seen only once; the top ten take over 20%. The specimen was PBMCs, collected after 24 months of ibrutinib treatment. Every receptor here comes from a human donor with chronic lymphocytic leukemia.

In its sample, this clone was seen once. The CDR3, as DNA: TGTGCCAGCAGTGAAGCCCAGCGGGGGAAAACGCCCACAGATACGCAGTATTTT. It is translated as CASSEAQRGKTPTDTQYF. This rearrangement joins TRBV6-1 to TRBJ2-3; 8 bases fit TRBD2. The germline gives CDR1 MNHNS, CDR2 SASEGT. J lost 2 bases, V lost 0 bases, and 10 bases had no gene match. The CDR3 loop spans 18 amino acids.

This clone was detected a few times. The rearrangement uses TRBV7-9 and TRBJ1-1; the D gene is possibly TRBD1 (6 bases). The V gene lost 6 bases and the J gene lost 0 bases, with 14 bases spanning the gap. CDR1 and CDR2 from the germline V gene are SEHNR and FQNEAQ (reference sequence). CDR3 length: 15 residues. For the CDR3, the DNA is TGTGCCAGCAGATCTAAAGACAGGTTGAACACTGAAGCTTTCTTT. Translated: CASRSKDRLNTEAFF.

The rearrangement uses TRBV5-6 and TRBJ2-1; 12 bases line up with TRBD2. In germline, CDR1 is SGHDT, CDR2 YYEEEE. The CDR3 length is 16 residues. V gave up 4 bases and J gave up 1 base; unmatched junction bases: 3. The CDR3 coding sequence is TGTGCCAGCAGCCCTCTAGCGGGAGGGTCCTACAATGAGCAGTTCTTC. As protein: CASSPLAGGSYNEQFF.

Only a few counts were recorded for this clone. The rearrangement joins TRBV7-2 to TRBJ2-5; 10 positions agree with TRBD1. The trim removed 1 base at V and 7 bases at J, leaving 9 bases unmatched. Germline assignment: CDR1 SGHTA and CDR2 FQGNSA. The CDR3 has 16 amino acids. This CDR3 reads CASSLGRGQGDRTQYF. Here the CDR3 DNA reads TGTGCCAGCAGCTTAGGGCGCGGACAGGGGGACCGGACCCAGTACTTC.

This clone was observed a few times. V is TRBV11-3 and J is TRBJ1-1; 7 nucleotides agree with TRBD1. The CDR3 covers 16 residues. Per the germline V gene, CDR1 is SGHNT and CDR2 is YENEEA. V shed 5 bases, J shed 0 bases, and the junction held 9 bases outside the gene matches. CDR3 region: CASSPIRQGLNTEAFF. The CDR3 DNA follows: TGTGCCAGCAGCCCCATCCGACAGGGACTGAACACTGAAGCTTTCTTT.

The sample holds one count of this clone. This chain connects TRBV7-2 to TRBJ1-3, with D unresolved. The length of the CDR3 is 13 residues. Trimming removed 4 bases from V and 0 bases from J, with 4 bases in between. In germline, CDR1 is SGHTA, CDR2 FQGNSA. DNA for the CDR3: TGTGCCAGCAGCTCCTCCTCTGGAAACACCATATATTTT. Translation: CASSSSSGNTIYF.

A single count supports this clone. This sequence joins TRBV5-8 and TRBJ1-1; D ambiguous. V was trimmed by 2 bases and J by 1 base, leaving 3 bases between them. CDR1 is SGHTS and CDR2 is YDEGEE in the germline V gene. This CDR3 is built from 12 residues. The CDR3 loop reads CASSFENTEAFF. The CDR3 DNA sequence: TGTGCCAGCAGCTTCGAGAACACTGAAGCTTTCTTT.

The rearrangement joins TRBV2 to TRBJ1-4, with a tentative D call TRBD1 (5 bases). The CDR3 has 14 residues. The V gene's germline CDR1 is SNHLY and CDR2 FYNNEI. The germline V and J ends were trimmed by 8 bases and 4 bases, with 14 bases remaining between them. The chain's CDR3 is CASCWGTNNEKLFF. DNA of the CDR3: TGTGCCAGCTGCTGGGGGACGAATAATGAAAAACTGTTTTTT.

This chain links TRBV19 with TRBJ2-3; 7 bases match TRBD1. After removal of 6 bases from V and 6 bases from J, the junction contained 12 bases not matched to a gene. This CDR3 spans 15 amino acids. Germline CDR1 reads LNHDA; CDR2 reads SQIVND (reference sequence). In DNA, the CDR3 is TGTGCCAGTAGCCGCAGGGGGTCGATGGTCGATACGCAGTATTTT. Its translation is CASSRRGSMVDTQYF.

This clone has a single count. This chain connects TRBV19 to TRBJ1-1; D perhaps matches TRBD1 (5 bases). The CDR3 length is 16 residues. CDR1 is LNHDA, CDR2 SQIVND, per germline (reference sequence). V gave up 4 bases and J gave up 0 bases, with 15 bases separating them. CDR3 protein: CASSRNLGRLNTEAFF. DNA for the CDR3: TGTGCCAGTAGTAGGAACCTGGGGCGTTTGAACACTGAAGCTTTCTTT.

The chain joins TRBV7-9 to TRBJ2-1; the match to TRBD2 covers 13 bases. CDR1 and CDR2 (germline): SEHNR, FQNEAQ (reference sequence). V lost 3 bases, J lost 6 bases, and 8 bases stayed unmatched. The CDR3 is 17 residues long. CDR3 DNA sequence: TGTGCCAGCAGCTTTAGAACTAGCGGGAGGGTCATCAATGAGCAGTTCTTC. Translating it yields CASSFRTSGRVINEQFF.

V and J are TRBV19 and TRBJ1-2, with 12 bases identical to TRBD1. V lost 4 bases to trimming and J lost 8 bases; unmatched junction nucleotides: 14. CDR3 length equals 17 residues. Germline values: CDR1 LNHDA, CDR2 SQIVND (reference sequence). The chain's CDR3 is CASSTSGTGGSGGGYTF. The CDR3 coding sequence is TGTGCCAGTAGTACATCAGGGACAGGGGGCTCCGGAGGAGGCTACACCTTC.

The chain uses TRBV28 and TRBJ2-1; 8 bases line up with TRBD2. The CDR3 extends over 16 amino acids. Germline assignment: CDR1 MDHEN and CDR2 SYDVKM. The V and J ends lost 4 bases and 8 bases, in that order; junction bases with no gene match: 13. The CDR3 DNA reads TGTGCCAGCAGTTCCCCTTACGGGAGGGCCATCGATGAGCAGTTCTTC. It yields the protein CASSSPYGRAIDEQFF.

The V and J genes are TRBV12-5 and TRBJ1-1; D remains unclear. CDR3 size: 13 residues. Trimming cost V 1 base and J 2 bases, with 5 bases left between them. Germline V lookup: CDR1 LGHNT, CDR2 FRNRAP. Here the CDR3 DNA reads TGTGCTAGTGGTTTGGAAGTAAACACTGAAGCTTTCTTT. Translated, it gives CASGLEVNTEAFF.

This sequence joins TRBV11-2 and TRBJ2-1; the D is unclear. This CDR3 has 11 amino acids. Germline CDR1 SGHAT, CDR2 FQNNGV. Deletions cut 2 bases from V and 11 bases from J, with 7 bases between. Here the CDR3 reads CASSLLGKQFF. CDR3 nucleotides: TGTGCCAGCAGCTTACTAGGAAAGCAGTTCTTC.

The CDR3, as DNA: TGTGCCAGCAGCTTAGGTCCTTATAGCAATCAGCCCCAGCATTTT. Translating gives CASSLGPYSNQPQHF. The chain employs TRBV7-2 and TRBJ1-5; D call uncertain. Trimming took 1 base from V and 0 from J, leaving 7 bases between them. The CDR3 length is 15 residues. Germline CDR1 SGHTA, CDR2 FQGNSA. The full variable domain, completed using reference TRBV7-2 and TRBJ1-5, is GAGVSQSPSNKVTEKGKDVELRCDPISGHTALYWYRQSLGQGLEFLIYFQGNSAPDKSGLPSDRFSAERTGGSVSTLTIQRTQQEDSAVYLCASSLGPYSNQPQHFGDGTRLSIL.

The chain links TRBV6-5 to TRBJ2-1; D might be TRBD1 (7 bases). The CDR3 extends over 15 amino acids. Germline CDR1 is MNHEY and CDR2 is SVGAGI. The V end was cut by 6 bases, the J end by 5 bases, with 17 bases between. CDR3 amino acids: CASSPGRGADNEQFF. DNA of the CDR3: TGTGCCAGCAGCCCCGGCAGGGGGGCGGACAATGAGCAGTTCTTC.

The chain couples TRBV5-1 to TRBJ2-7; 9 bases align to TRBD1. V shed 0 bases and J 3 bases; nucleotides not matched to a gene: 4. The CDR3 length is 15 residues. Germline V gene lookup returns CDR1 SGHRS and CDR2 YFSETQ. As DNA, the CDR3 is TGCGCCAGCAGCTTGGGTTCGGGACAGGGCTACGAGCAGTACTTC. Encoded protein: CASSLGSGQGYEQYF. Variable domain in full (rest from reference TRBV5-1 and TRBJ2-7): KAGVTQTPRYLIKTRGQQVTLSCSPISGHRSVSWYQQTPGQGLQFLFEYFSETQRNKGNFPGRFSGRQFSNSRSEMNVSTLELGDSALYLCASSLGSGQGYEQYFGPGTRLTVT.

The chain couples TRBV9 to TRBJ2-7; TRBD2 aligns across 9 bases. The CDR3 covers 16 residues. Germline-derived CDR1 and CDR2 are SGDLS and YYNGEE. The J segment lost 3 bases and the V segment lost 4 bases, leaving 11 bases of the junction unmatched. Written as DNA, the CDR3 is TGTGCCAGCAGCCTACGATCTAGCGGGACTATCTACGAGCAGTACTTC. Translated, it gives CASSLRSSGTIYEQYF.

This clone came up a few times. The genes are TRBV2 and TRBJ1-2, with D perhaps TRBD1 (5 bases). The CDR3 length is 14 residues. The V gene's germline CDR1 is SNHLY and CDR2 FYNNEI. V was cut by 4 bases and J by 6 bases, with 15 bases left in between. The DNA of the CDR3 is TGTGCCAGCAGTGGGGACGTGGGCCCTAATGGCTACACCTTC. Encoded protein: CASSGDVGPNGYTF.

This chain links TRBV10-2 with TRBJ2-1; 11 bases align to TRBD2. V shed 8 bases and J 5 bases; nucleotides not matched to a gene: 5. The CDR3 runs to 14 residues. Per the germline V gene, CDR1 is WSHSY and CDR2 is SAAADI. CDR3 residues: CASGGLAENNEQFF. DNA for the CDR3: TGCGCCAGCGGGGGACTAGCGGAAAACAATGAGCAGTTCTTC.

The chain has TRBV5-1 and TRBJ2-3; 8 positions agree with TRBD1. Per germline, CDR1 SGHRS and CDR2 YFSETQ. V lost 4 bases to trimming and J lost 5 bases; unmatched junction nucleotides: 9. The CDR3 sequence is 15 residues long. Here the CDR3 DNA reads TGCGCCAGCAGCCCGACCGGACAGGGTCGAGATACGCAGTATTTT. Encoded protein: CASSPTGQGRDTQYF.